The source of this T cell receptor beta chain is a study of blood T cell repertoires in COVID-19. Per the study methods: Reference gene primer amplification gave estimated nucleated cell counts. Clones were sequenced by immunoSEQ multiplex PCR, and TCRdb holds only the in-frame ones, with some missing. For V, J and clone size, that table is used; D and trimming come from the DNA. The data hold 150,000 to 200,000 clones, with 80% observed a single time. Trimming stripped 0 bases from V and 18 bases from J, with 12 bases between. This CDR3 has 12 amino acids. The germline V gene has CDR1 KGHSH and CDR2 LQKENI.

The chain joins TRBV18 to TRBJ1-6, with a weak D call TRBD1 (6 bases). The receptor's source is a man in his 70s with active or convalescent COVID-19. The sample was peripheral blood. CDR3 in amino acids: CASSPPQGFPHF. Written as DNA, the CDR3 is TGTGCCAGCTCACCACCCCAGGGGTTCCCCCACTTT.